The next 8 T cell receptor beta chains were all read from a single sample in a study of T-cell reconstitution after alpha-beta-depleted transplantation in children. Unique molecular identifiers were built into the TCRbeta library. From the PCR reads, TCRdb called clonotypes with MiXCR, one entry per CDR3 protein. The sample includes some 240,000 distinct CDR3 sequences, about 8.8% of them seen just once. Specimen: PBMCs from the stem cell graft donor, collected from the stem cell graft. These receptors were taken from a human donor who donated a stem cell graft to a child with SCID.

V usage is TRBV18 and J usage is TRBJ1-1, with D uncertain. Germline-derived CDR1 and CDR2 are KGHSH and LQKENI. V lost 4 bases and J lost 1, with 10 bases in between. The CDR3 has 14 amino acids. The CDR3 is CASSQVKPNTEAFF. Written as DNA, the CDR3 is TGTGCCAGCTCACAGGTTAAACCGAACACTGAAGCTTTCTTT.

In this sample, this clonotype turned up many times. The chain carries TRBV27 and TRBJ2-3; 8 bases agree with TRBD2. J was trimmed by 3 bases and V by 4 bases; bases with no gene match: 6. Germline CDR1 reads MNHEY; CDR2 reads SMNVEV (reference sequence). The CDR3 is made up of 15 amino acids. CDR3 in DNA: TGTGCCAGCAGTTCCAGCGGGGGAGTAACAGATACGCAGTATTTT. This translates into CASSSSGGVTDTQYF.

This clonotype was recorded at least ten times. The chain uses TRBV29-1 and TRBJ2-2, with 7 bases fitting TRBD1. Trimming removed 6 bases from V and 4 bases from J; junction bases left unmatched: 14. The CDR3 loop spans 16 amino acids. Germline CDR1 is SQVTM and CDR2 is ANQGSEA. CDR3 coding DNA: TGCAGCGTCTACGGACTGACAGGGTCGGGCACCGGGGAGCTGTTTTTT. Protein product: CSVYGLTGSGTGELFF.

This clonotype appeared many times. CDR3 DNA sequence: TGTGCCAGCAGTGGACAGGGGGCGGGTCAGCCCCAGCATTTT. Translated: CASSGQGAGQPQHF. J is TRBJ1-5 and V is TRBV2; TRBD1 agrees at 10 bases. The CDR3 totals 14 residues. Germline V gene data show CDR1 as SNHLY and CDR2 as FYNNEI. V dropped 4 bases and J dropped 6; count of bases not matched to a gene: 3.

This clonotype appeared many times. V is TRBV20-1 and J is TRBJ2-3; 9 bases line up with TRBD2. Germline-derived CDR1 and CDR2 are DFQATT and SNEGSKA (reference sequence). This CDR3 region has 16 residues. V was pared by 3 bases and J by 4 bases, with 11 bases of the junction left unmatched. CDR3 bases: TGCAGTGCTAGTAGCGGGGGCGGGGGGGCACCAGATACGCAGTATTTT. Translated: CSASSGGGGAPDTQYF.

This clonotype was observed many times. The V and J genes are TRBV5-5 and TRBJ1-4, with D unresolved. From germline, CDR1 is SGHKS and CDR2 YYEKEE (reference sequence). CDR3 size: 15 residues. The ends were cut back, 4 bases at V and 4 bases at J, with 14 bases in the middle. CDR3 residues: CASSGPLGYNEKLFF. In nucleotides, the CDR3 is TGTGCCAGCAGCGGCCCGCTTGGATATAATGAAAAACTGTTTTTT. The full variable domain, its missing parts supplied by reference TRBV5-5 and TRBJ1-4, is DAGVTQSPTHLIKTRGQQVTLRCSPISGHKSVSWYQQVLGQGPQFIFQYYEKEERGRGNFPDRFSARQFPNYSSELNVNALLLGDSALYLCASSGPLGYNEKLFFGSGTQLSVL.

In its sample, this clonotype was seen many times. The gene calls are TRBV3-1 and TRBJ1-5; no clear D. This CDR3 is built from 15 residues. Trimming shortened V by 0 bases and J by 3 bases, and 9 bases separated the two germline ends. CDR1 is LGHDT and CDR2 is YNNKEL in the germline V gene (reference sequence). For the CDR3, the DNA is TGTGCCAGCAGCCAAGATACGAAGACCAATCAGCCCCAGCATTTT. Amino acids: CASSQDTKTNQPQHF. The variable domain in full, completed from reference TRBV3-1 and TRBJ1-5, reads DTAVSQTPKYLVTQMGNDKSIKCEQNLGHDTMYWYKQDSKKFLKIMFSYNNKELIINETVPNRFSPKSPDKAHLNLHINSLELGDSAVYFCASSQDTKTNQPQHFGDGTRLSIL.

This clonotype occurred many times. The rearrangement links TRBV12-3 or TRBV12-4 to TRBJ1-2; D gene ambiguous. Trimming left V 3 bases short and J 4 bases short, with 12 bases between. CDR3 length: 14 amino acids. CDR3 protein: CASSFSAVLYGYTF. DNA for the CDR3: TGTGCCAGCAGTTTTTCGGCAGTTCTCTATGGCTACACCTTC.